Following are 18 T cell receptor beta chains from one sample sequenced in a study of STAT5B mutations in CD4+ large granular lymphocyte leukemia. Here immunoSEQ multiplex PCR was the method, and the copy in TCRdb shows in-frame clones only, minus some. The sample includes over 20,000 clones, approximately 81% of them seen just once. The sample taken for sequencing was CD4+ T cells from blood buffy coats. The receptors originated from a human donor in good health.

The DNA for the CDR3 is TGTGCCAGCAGTCCCCGGAACGCTCCTAACTATGGCTACACCTTC. It is translated as CASSPRNAPNYGYTF. This chain links TRBV27 with TRBJ1-2, with D hard to call. This CDR3 comprises 15 residues. Germline CDR1 and CDR2: MNHEY and SMNVEV (reference sequence). Trimming shortened V by 5 bases and J by 0 bases, and 13 bases separated the two germline ends.

CDR3 loop: CASSPDREWTDTQYF. Written as DNA, the CDR3 is TGCGCCAGCAGCCCGGACAGGGAATGGACAGATACGCAGTATTTT. The chain links TRBV5-1 to TRBJ2-3; 8 nucleotides line up with TRBD1. Germline V gene data show CDR1 as SGHRS and CDR2 as YFSETQ. The CDR3 sequence is 15 residues long. Losses at the gene ends were 4 bases for V and 3 bases for J; bases not matched to a gene: 7.

The chain employs TRBV9 and TRBJ1-2, with D unclear. The CDR3 length is 18 residues. Trimming cost V 4 bases and J 0 bases, with 22 bases left between them. The germline CDR1 and CDR2 sequences are SGDLS and YYNGEE. As DNA, the CDR3 is TGTGCCAGCAGCCTCGCGGTGGCAGTAACTTCAGCTAACTATGGCTACACCTTC. Amino acids: CASSLAVAVTSANYGYTF.

The chain is built from TRBV11-3 and TRBJ2-1; D unresolved. Germline V lookup: CDR1 SGHNT, CDR2 YENEEA. V gave up 1 base and J gave up 2 bases, with 9 bases separating them. The CDR3 runs to 15 residues. CDR3 in DNA: TGTGCCAGCAGCTTAGGGCAGTGGGCCTACAATGAGCAGTTCTTC. Its translation is CASSLGQWAYNEQFF.

This clone was recorded once. The chain recombines TRBV5-8 with TRBJ2-1; 15 nucleotides line up with TRBD2. The CDR3 is 18 amino acids. V shed 4 bases, J shed 7 bases, and the junction held 12 bases outside the gene matches. CDR1 SGHTS and CDR2 YDEGEE come from the germline V gene. The CDR3 sequence: CASSNGLAGGSSRNEQFF. The CDR3 DNA reads TGTGCCAGCAGCAACGGACTAGCGGGAGGGAGTTCAAGAAATGAGCAGTTCTTC.

The chain carries TRBV6-4 and TRBJ1-5; 9 bases align to TRBD1. Germline CDR1 and CDR2: MRHNA and SNTAGT. After removal of 0 bases from V and 4 bases from J, the junction contained 16 bases not matched to a gene. The CDR3 is 20 amino acids. CDR3 coding DNA: TGTGCCAGCAGTGACTCGAAATTTAGGTACGGACAGGGGTTAAATCAGCCCCAGCATTTT. It yields the protein CASSDSKFRYGQGLNQPQHF.

The V and J genes are TRBV19 and TRBJ1-1, with 9 bases lining up with TRBD1. Trimming removed 4 bases from V and 6 bases from J; junction bases left unmatched: 9. This CDR3 is built from 15 residues. Germline CDR1 LNHDA, CDR2 SQIVND (reference sequence). The CDR3 loop reads CASSNRGRIHSEAFF. CDR3 bases: TGTGCCAGTAGTAACAGGGGGCGCATCCACTCTGAAGCTTTCTTT. The entire variable domain, with the rest obtained from reference TRBV19 and TRBJ1-1, is as follows: DGGITQSPKYLFRKEGQNVTLSCEQNLNHDAMYWYRQDPGQGLRLIYYSQIVNDFQKGDIAEGYSVSREKKESFPLTVTSAQKNPTAFYLCASSNRGRIHSEAFFGQGTRLTVV.

This chain connects TRBV6-5 to TRBJ2-2; 9 bases are a match to TRBD1. The CDR3 extends over 15 amino acids. The J segment lost 4 bases and the V segment lost 6 bases, leaving 6 bases of the junction unmatched. Germline values: CDR1 MNHEY, CDR2 SVGAGI. CDR3 protein: CASSPRQGGTGELFF. The CDR3 coding sequence is TGTGCCAGCAGCCCCCGACAGGGGGGCACCGGGGAGCTGTTTTTT.

The gene calls are TRBV29-1 and TRBJ1-1, with TRBD1 matching over 11 bases. After removal of 4 bases from V and 4 bases from J, the junction contained 2 bases not matched to a gene. The CDR3 covers 13 residues. Germline V gene data show CDR1 as SQVTM and CDR2 as ANQGSEA. This chain's CDR3 is CSVGDRGITEAFF. CDR3 in DNA: TGCAGCGTTGGGGACAGGGGGATCACTGAAGCTTTCTTT.

This clone showed up just once. The CDR3 nucleotides read TGTGCCAGCAGCCTAACAGAGGTGAACACTGAAGCTTTCTTT. Residues: CASSLTEVNTEAFF. The chain carries TRBV7-9 and TRBJ1-1; D gene ambiguous. The V and J ends lost 5 bases and 0 bases respectively, with 10 bases between them. Germline V gene data show CDR1 as SEHNR and CDR2 as FQNEAQ (reference sequence). The CDR3 has 14 residues.

The chain uses TRBV11-3 and TRBJ2-1; TRBD1 matches at 7 bases. Germline loops: CDR1 SGHNT, CDR2 YENEEA. The CDR3 has 15 amino acids. With 3 bases clipped from V and 0 bases from J, the junction kept 2 bases outside the gene matches. The CDR3 nucleotides read TGTGCCAGCAGCTTGACAGGGAGCTCCTACAATGAGCAGTTCTTC. This gives the protein CASSLTGSSYNEQFF.

The chain links TRBV27 to TRBJ2-7; the D call may be TRBD1 or TRBD2 (7 bases each). CDR3 length: 15 residues. From germline, CDR1 is MNHEY and CDR2 SMNVEV (reference sequence). V lost 5 bases and J 5 bases, leaving 19 bases between the germline ends. For the CDR3, the DNA is TGTGCCAGCAGTACCCAGGGGGGGTTCATGGACGAGCAGTACGTC. Translating it yields CASSTQGGFMDEQYV.

J is TRBJ1-2 and V is TRBV6-5; 7 bases are a match to TRBD1. The junction had 6 bases not matched to a gene; V was cut back by 10 bases and J by 4 bases. The CDR3 length is 12 residues. Per the germline V gene, CDR1 is MNHEY and CDR2 is SVGAGI. Here the CDR3 reads CATNQGGYGYTF. CDR3 sequence (DNA): TGTGCCACCAATCAGGGGGGCTATGGCTACACCTTC.

This clone was detected only once. The chain uses TRBV15 and TRBJ2-1, with a possible D match to TRBD2 (6 bases). Germline CDR1 LNHNV, CDR2 YYDKDF (reference sequence). V was clipped by 5 bases and J by 5 bases, with 16 bases between them. This CDR3 is 15 amino acids long. The CDR3 is CATSGGASRHNEQFF. The CDR3 bases are TGTGCCACCAGCGGAGGGGCTTCCAGACACAATGAGCAGTTCTTC.

V is TRBV29-1 and J is TRBJ1-2; unclear D gene. CDR1 and CDR2 from the germline V gene are SQVTM and ANQGSEA. V dropped 0 bases and J dropped 8 bases, with 13 bases sitting between them. The CDR3 totals 13 residues. CDR3 nucleotides: TGCAGCGTTGAAGACCACATGGTAAACGGCTACACCTTC. Translated: CSVEDHMVNGYTF.

The V call is TRBV6-5, the J call TRBJ2-2; 9 bases match TRBD1. Germline trimming cut 6 bases from V and 3 bases from J; bases unmatched to any gene: 2. CDR1 is MNHEY and CDR2 is SVGAGI in the germline V gene. The CDR3 covers 14 residues. CDR3 amino acids: CASRWDRDTGELFF. The CDR3 bases are TGTGCCAGCAGATGGGACAGGGACACCGGGGAGCTGTTTTTT.

The rearrangement links TRBV2 to TRBJ1-5; possibly TRBD1 for D (5 bases). The CDR3 covers 15 residues. The germline V gene encodes CDR1 SNHLY and CDR2 FYNNEI. V dropped 7 bases and J dropped 6 bases, with 19 bases sitting between them. CDR3: CASMAIGGFGQPQHF. CDR3 DNA: TGTGCCAGCATGGCCATTGGGGGGTTTGGTCAGCCCCAGCATTTT.

The chain combines TRBV29-1 with TRBJ2-3, with D possibly being TRBD1 (5 bases). With 0 bases removed from V and 6 bases from J, the gap between germline ends came to 10 bases. Per the germline V gene, CDR1 is SQVTM and CDR2 is ANQGSEA. The CDR3 loop spans 13 amino acids. The chain's CDR3 is CSVEDPGLDTQYF. Written as DNA, the CDR3 is TGCAGCGTTGAAGACCCAGGGTTGGATACGCAGTATTTT.